The next 21 T cell receptor beta chains were all read from a single sample in a study of PD-1 blockade in classical Hodgkin lymphoma. The method was immunoSEQ multiplex PCR; TCRdb's version includes in-frame clones alone and lacks a portion of them. This sample has 20,000 to 25,000 clones, with approximately 80% found just once. Every one of the patients relapsed after autologous stem cell transplantation (brentuximab vedotin exposure was variable). The starting material was peripheral blood mononuclear cells (PBMCs), obtained at baseline. The receptors were gathered from a human donor with classical Hodgkin lymphoma.

CDR3 in DNA: TGTGCCAGCGAACATACAGGGAAATCTTATGGCTACACCTTC. Translating it yields CASEHTGKSYGYTF. The rearrangement links TRBV6-4 to TRBJ1-2; possible D gene TRBD1, 6 bases. The germline CDR1 and CDR2 sequences are MRHNA and SNTAGT. This CDR3 comprises 14 residues. V was clipped by 8 bases and J by 5 bases, with 18 bases between them.

CDR3 protein: CARGGIGETQYF. The DNA of the CDR3 is TGTGCCCGAGGAGGGATAGGGGAGACCCAGTACTTC. This rearrangement joins TRBV30 to TRBJ2-5, with D possibly TRBD2 on 6 matching bases. CDR3 length equals 12 residues. The V gene lost 8 bases and the J gene lost 5 bases, with 15 bases spanning the gap. CDR1 and CDR2 from the germline V gene are GTSNPN and SVGIG (reference sequence).

This clone occurred once. This chain joins TRBV28 and TRBJ1-6; D unresolved. CDR3 size: 15 residues. The germline V gene has CDR1 MDHEN and CDR2 SYDVKM. With 3 bases removed from V and 3 bases from J, the gap between germline ends came to 9 bases. The CDR3 nucleotides are TGTGCCAGCAGTTTCCATGAGGGCTATAATTCACCCCTCCACTTT. This sequence encodes CASSFHEGYNSPLHF.

The chain couples TRBV28 to TRBJ2-3; the match to TRBD1 covers 11 bases. CDR3 length equals 17 residues. Trimming at V came to 5 bases and at J to 4 bases, leaving 11 bases not matched to a gene. In germline, CDR1 is MDHEN, CDR2 SYDVKM. DNA for the CDR3: TGTGCCAGCAGTGCCCGACCGGGACAGGGGGTGGCAGATACGCAGTATTTT. Residues: CASSARPGQGVADTQYF. Supplemented by reference TRBV28 and TRBJ2-3, the full variable domain reads DVKVTQSSRYLVKRTGEKVFLECVQDMDHENMFWYRQDPGLGLRLIYFSYDVKMKEKGDIPEGYSVSREKKERFSLILESASTNQTSMYLCASSARPGQGVADTQYFGPGTRLTVL.

V gene TRBV11-2 combines with J gene TRBJ1-5; D is unclear. V was shortened by 5 bases and J by 7 bases, with 12 bases between the two germline ends. Germline V gene data show CDR1 as SGHAT and CDR2 as FQNNGV. The CDR3 spans 13 residues. The DNA for the CDR3 is TGTGCCAGCAGCCCACAAAGGCAGCAGCCCCAGCATTTT. Translating gives CASSPQRQQPQHF.

Note on this clone: One end of the junction varies from germline; a read error may be responsible. The chain uses TRBV6-6 and TRBJ1-1, with no clear D. CDR1 and CDR2 from the germline V gene are MNHNY and SVGAGI (reference sequence). This CDR3 comprises 13 residues. The DNA for the CDR3 is TGTGCCAGCAGTTACCCGACATCGTCTGAGGCTTTCTTT. Translating it yields CASSYPTSSEAFF.

V gene TRBV6-1 combines with J gene TRBJ2-7; 9 positions match TRBD1. V was clipped by 8 bases and J by 1 base; unmatched bases: 3. Germline CDR1 reads MNHNS; CDR2 reads SASEGT. The CDR3 loop spans 13 amino acids. In DNA form, the CDR3 reads TGTGCCAGCGACAGGGGGTATTCCTACGAGCAGTACTTC. It is translated as CASDRGYSYEQYF.

V and J are TRBV14 and TRBJ2-2; unclear D gene. The CDR3 has 13 residues. Trimming stripped 0 bases from V and 7 bases from J, with 6 bases between. The V gene's germline CDR1 is SGHDN and CDR2 FVKESK. This CDR3 reads CASSQDLVGELFF. CDR3 bases: TGTGCCAGCAGCCAAGACCTGGTCGGGGAGCTGTTTTTT.

V gene TRBV5-4 combines with J gene TRBJ2-5; TRBD2 might be the D (5 bases). Germline V gene lookup returns CDR1 SGHNT and CDR2 YYREEE (reference sequence). CDR3 length equals 13 residues. Trimming removed 4 bases at V and 3 bases at J, with 10 bases between. The CDR3 spells CASSSPGKETQYF. CDR3 in DNA: TGTGCCAGCAGCAGTCCGGGGAAAGAGACCCAGTACTTC. Combining the CDR3 with reference TRBV5-4 and TRBJ2-5 gives the whole variable domain ETGVTQSPTHLIKTRGQQVTLRCSSQSGHNTVSWYQQALGQGPQFIFQYYREEENGRGNFPPRFSGLQFPNYSSELNVNALELDDSALYLCASSSPGKETQYFGPGTRLLVL.

This clone was observed a handful of times. This chain links TRBV7-8 with TRBJ1-2, with D possibly matching TRBD1 (5 bases). V lost 5 bases and J 0 bases, leaving 10 bases between the germline ends. The CDR3 spans 14 residues. Germline CDR1 and CDR2: SGHVS and FQNEAQ. The CDR3 DNA reads as TGTGCCAGCAGCGTGGGGGTCACTAACTATGGCTACACCTTC. Amino acid sequence: CASSVGVTNYGYTF.

The chain joins TRBV20-1 to TRBJ1-2; no reliable D call. The CDR3 is made up of 11 amino acids. V lost 1 base, J lost 3 bases, and 3 bases lay in between. The germline V gene has CDR1 DFQATT and CDR2 SNEGSKA (reference sequence). The CDR3 DNA follows: TGCAGTGCTAGAGTGGACTATGGCTACACCTTC. Translating gives CSARVDYGYTF.

J is TRBJ2-5 and V is TRBV2, with D possibly being TRBD1 or TRBD2 (5 bases each). Trimming took off 4 bases at V and 6 bases at J, with 12 bases between the two ends. This CDR3 has 13 residues. Looked up from germline, CDR1 is SNHLY and CDR2 is FYNNEI. CDR3 in amino acids: CASSVEGLKTQYF. In DNA form, the CDR3 reads TGTGCCAGCAGTGTCGAGGGGCTTAAGACCCAGTACTTC. Supplemented by reference TRBV2 and TRBJ2-5, the full variable domain reads EPEVTQTPSHQVTQMGQEVILRCVPISNHLYFYWYRQILGQKVEFLVSFYNNEISEKSEIFDDQFSVERPDGSNFTLKIRSTKLEDSAMYFCASSVEGLKTQYFGPGTRLLVL.

The V call is TRBV5-1, the J call TRBJ2-2; D gene ambiguous. The length of the CDR3 is 14 residues. Germline CDR1 is SGHRS and CDR2 is YFSETQ. Trimming shortened V by 0 bases and J by 12 bases, and 15 bases separated the two germline ends. This chain's CDR3 is CASSLGEAPVKLFF. In nucleotides, the CDR3 is TGCGCCAGCAGCTTGGGTGAGGCCCCGGTGAAGCTGTTTTTT.

The chain links TRBV19 to TRBJ1-1; D perhaps matches TRBD1 (6 bases). The CDR3 is 15 amino acids. CDR1 is LNHDA and CDR2 is SQIVND in the germline V gene (reference sequence). The germline V and J ends were trimmed by 3 bases and 1 base, with 12 bases remaining between them. The chain's CDR3 is CASSILGTRNTEAFF. The CDR3 DNA reads as TGTGCCAGTAGTATCCTCGGGACACGGAACACTGAAGCTTTCTTT.

This clone was seen only once. CDR3 loop: CASSLGVANTEAFF. The CDR3 DNA reads TGTGCCAGCAGCTTGGGGGTGGCGAACACTGAAGCTTTCTTT. The chain is built from TRBV11-2 and TRBJ1-1; D might be TRBD1 (5 bases). CDR3 length equals 14 residues. Germline V CDR1 and CDR2: SGHAT, FQNNGV. V was trimmed by 3 bases and J by 1 base, leaving 9 bases between them.

This clone has more than one count but fewer than ten. The CDR3: CASSENSPNQPQHF. The CDR3 nucleotides are TGCGCCAGCAGTGAGAACTCCCCAAATCAGCCCCAGCATTTT. The genes are TRBV23-1 and TRBJ1-5; D uncertain. TRBV23-1 is recorded as an ORF, its role being uncertain. The length of the CDR3 is 14 residues. With 5 bases removed from V and 4 bases from J, the gap between germline ends came to 12 bases.

The chain combines TRBV6-1 with TRBJ1-1, with TRBD1 identical over 8 bases. Germline lookup yields CDR1 MNHNS and CDR2 SASEGT. V shed 4 bases and J 8 bases; nucleotides not matched to a gene: 3. The length of the CDR3 is 12 residues. CDR3 sequence: CASSGHRGEAFF. CDR3 in DNA: TGTGCCAGCAGTGGTCACAGGGGGGAAGCTTTCTTT.

CDR3 coding DNA: TGTGCCAGTAGTCCGCAGACAGGGGGATGGCCCTACGAGCAGTACTTC. Its protein is CASSPQTGGWPYEQYF. The chain carries TRBV19 and TRBJ2-7; TRBD1 agrees at 9 bases. The V segment lost 5 bases and the J segment 2 bases; nucleotides outside the gene matches: 10. The CDR3 is made up of 16 amino acids. Germline V gene sequence: CDR1 LNHDA, CDR2 SQIVND (reference sequence). Complete variable domain (other parts from reference TRBV19 and TRBJ2-7): DGGITQSPKYLFRKEGQNVTLSCEQNLNHDAMYWYRQDPGQGLRLIYYSQIVNDFQKGDIAEGYSVSREKKESFPLTVTSAQKNPTAFYLCASSPQTGGWPYEQYFGPGTRLTVT.

The V gene is TRBV5-4, the J gene TRBJ2-2, with 9 bases lining up with TRBD2. The V segment lost 0 bases and the J segment 1 base; nucleotides outside the gene matches: 1. Germline CDR1 reads SGHNT; CDR2 reads YYREEE (reference sequence). The length of the CDR3 is 16 residues. The CDR3 loop reads CASSLGLAVNTGELFF. The DNA of the CDR3 is TGTGCCAGCAGCTTGGGACTAGCGGTGAACACCGGGGAGCTGTTTTTT.

J is TRBJ1-2 and V is TRBV19, with D unclear. The CDR3 has 14 residues. V was clipped by 5 bases and J by 0 bases, with 10 bases between them. In germline, CDR1 is LNHDA, CDR2 SQIVND (reference sequence). The CDR3, as DNA: TGTGCCAGTAGTGCCCAAAGATCTAACTATGGCTACACCTTC. Translation gives CASSAQRSNYGYTF.

This chain links TRBV10-3 with TRBJ1-4; TRBD1 might be the D (5 bases). Germline CDR1 reads ENHRY; CDR2 reads SYGVKD. The ends were cut back, 10 bases at V and 6 bases at J, with 18 bases in the middle. The CDR3 is 14 amino acids. As DNA, the CDR3 is TGTGCCACCCGAGACGCCGGGGGGGATGAAAAACTGTTTTTT. Encoded protein: CATRDAGGDEKLFF.